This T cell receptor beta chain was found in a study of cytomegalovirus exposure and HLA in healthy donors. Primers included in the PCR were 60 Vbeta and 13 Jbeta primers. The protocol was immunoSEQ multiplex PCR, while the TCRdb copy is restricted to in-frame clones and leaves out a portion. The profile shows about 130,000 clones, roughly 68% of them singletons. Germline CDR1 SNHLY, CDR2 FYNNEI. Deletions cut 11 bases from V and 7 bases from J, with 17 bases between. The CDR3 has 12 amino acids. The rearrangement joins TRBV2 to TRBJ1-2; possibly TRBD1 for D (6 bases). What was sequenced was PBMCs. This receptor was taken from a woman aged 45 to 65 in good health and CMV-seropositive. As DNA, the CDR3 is TGTGCCGGGGGCGTCGGGACGTTTGGCTACACCTTC. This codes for CAGGVGTFGYTF.